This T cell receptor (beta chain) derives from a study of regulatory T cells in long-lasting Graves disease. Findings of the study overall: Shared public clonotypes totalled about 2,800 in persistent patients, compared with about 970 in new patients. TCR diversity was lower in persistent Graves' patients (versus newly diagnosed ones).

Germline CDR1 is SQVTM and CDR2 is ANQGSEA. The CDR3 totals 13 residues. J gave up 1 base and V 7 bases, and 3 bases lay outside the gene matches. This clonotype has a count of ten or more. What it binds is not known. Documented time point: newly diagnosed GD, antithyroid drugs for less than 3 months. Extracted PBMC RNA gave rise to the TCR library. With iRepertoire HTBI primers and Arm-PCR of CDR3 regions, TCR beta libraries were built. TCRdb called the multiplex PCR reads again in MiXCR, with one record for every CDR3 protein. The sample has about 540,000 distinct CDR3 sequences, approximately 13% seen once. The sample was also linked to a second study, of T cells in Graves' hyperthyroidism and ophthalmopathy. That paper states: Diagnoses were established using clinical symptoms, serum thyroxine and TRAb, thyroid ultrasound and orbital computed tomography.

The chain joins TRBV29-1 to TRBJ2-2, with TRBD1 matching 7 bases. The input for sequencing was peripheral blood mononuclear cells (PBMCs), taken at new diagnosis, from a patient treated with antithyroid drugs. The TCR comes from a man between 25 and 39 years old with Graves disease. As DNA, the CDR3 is TGCAGCGGCCAGGGGGTGAACACCGGGGAGCTGTTTTTT. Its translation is CSGQGVNTGELFF.